This TCR beta chain was sequenced in a study of molecular identifiers for immune sequencing clone quantification. Study as a whole: With replicates, the RNA of 20,000 or 100,000 naive CD8 cells was split five ways and four were sequenced.

Previously described methods and listed TCR primers produced bulk TCR libraries. MiXCR, run by TCRdb on the PCR reads, gives a single entry per CDR3 protein. The repertoire holds about 500,000 distinct CDR3 sequences, about 22% seen once, with 0.7% to 1% in the top ten. CDR3 length: 13 amino acids. Germline CDR1 reads MNHEY; CDR2 reads SVGAGI. Trimming stripped 6 bases from V and 8 bases from J, with 14 bases between. This clonotype was detected only a few times. J is TRBJ1-5 and V is TRBV6-5; D is undetermined. The receptor comes from a human donor in good health. Some libraries in this study had Jurkat cell RNA spiked in. The sequenced sample was naive CD8+ T cells from blood, with Jurkat cell RNA spiked in. Documented subset: FACS-sorted CD8+CD4-CCR7+CD45RA+ naive T cells. CDR3 DNA sequence: TGTGCCAGCAGCCACGGACCTTTTAAGCCCCAGCATTTT. Translation gives CASSHGPFKPQHF.